The rows below give T cell receptor beta chains drawn from one sample of a study of blood T cell repertoires in COVID-19. The assay was immunoSEQ multiplex PCR, and TCRdb's table has in-frame clones only and misses some. The data show about 100,000 clones, 81% seen once. Sequencing was performed on peripheral blood. The receptors were gathered from a man aged 80 or over with COVID-19, enrolled during active disease. Each CDR3 is given with its conserved first and last residue. The D gene is left open where the match is weak.

. | TRBJ1-4 | TRBV4-2 | CASSLQRGGLLFF
TRBD1 | TRBJ1-2 | TRBV29-1 | CSARDSQLGGYTF
. | TRBJ2-3 | TRBV6-2/TRBV6-3 | CASSYLGGDTDTQYF
TRBD1 | TRBJ2-5 | TRBV10-3 | CAISPEQGTETQYF
. | TRBJ1-4 | TRBV6-6 | CASSYPQGHEKLFF
. | TRBJ2-3 | TRBV24-1 | CATSDSDSSVTDTQYF
TRBD2 | TRBJ2-5 | TRBV6-5 | CASSMWEGRVETQYF
TRBD1 | TRBJ1-2 | TRBV7-2 | CASRGGTGTDYGYTF
. | TRBJ2-7 | TRBV7-2 | CASSLRLGSGYEQYF
TRBD1 | TRBJ2-1 | TRBV18 | CASSPARGHNNEQFF
. | TRBJ2-1 | TRBV9 | CASSVDRRYNEQFF
TRBD1 | TRBJ2-1 | TRBV5-1 | CASSIQGVEVANEQFF
TRBD1 | TRBJ2-1 | TRBV19 | CASSIGRGNYEQFF
TRBD1 | TRBJ2-5 | TRBV11-2 | CASSRRRTGGAETQYF
TRBD2 | TRBJ2-5 | TRBV5-4 | CASSPGLAGVRRGETQYF
TRBD1 | TRBJ1-1 | TRBV10-3 | CAINGQGPGTEAFF
. | TRBJ2-3 | TRBV19 | CASNLGTGQVIGGSDTQYF
TRBD1 | TRBJ2-7 | TRBV5-6 | CASSLGGQGNNEQYF